This T cell receptor beta chain emerged from a study of beta chain features in type 1 diabetes. Study background: No age, gender or cell yield differences were seen between patients and healthy donors. Examined across all samples were about 99,000,000 sorted cells.

This CDR3 is 15 amino acids long. The germline V gene encodes CDR1 SNHLY and CDR2 FYNNEI. V was clipped by 3 bases and J by 6 bases; unmatched bases: 10. Reverse transcribing all isolated RNA meant expressed TCRB transcripts were sequenced. Sequenced by immunoSEQ multiplex PCR; TCRdb stores in-frame clones only, minus some. Among around 170,000 clones listed, 7.5% to 9.5% were seen once. The clonotype was recovered from a woman aged 18-29 years in good health. The material sequenced was central memory CD4+ T cells from blood. V usage is TRBV2 and J usage is TRBJ2-7; 8 bases map to TRBD2. CDR3 sequence: CASSEETSGSSEQYF. The CDR3 coding sequence is TGTGCCAGCAGTGAGGAAACTAGCGGTTCGAGCGAGCAGTACTTC.